The 20 T cell receptor beta chains listed next were all sequenced from one sample in a study of cytomegalovirus exposure and HLA in healthy donors. The protocol was immunoSEQ multiplex PCR, while the TCRdb copy is restricted to in-frame clones and leaves out a portion. Of roughly 250,000 clones listed, nearly 90% are singletons. Material: PBMCs. These receptor sequences come from a woman in her late teens or twenties in good health and CMV-seronegative.

This chain uses TRBV28 with TRBJ1-2; D is unclear. CDR3 length: 16 amino acids. Germline assignment: CDR1 MDHEN and CDR2 SYDVKM. V gave up 2 bases and J gave up 3 bases, with 16 bases separating them. CDR3 coding DNA: TGTGCCAGCAGTTTAACCTACATGGAGGACGACTATGGCTACACCTTC. It is translated as CASSLTYMEDDYGYTF.

This chain connects TRBV4-1 to TRBJ1-5; no clear D. The V and J ends lost 2 bases and 1 base respectively, with 12 bases between them. The CDR3 is made up of 16 amino acids. CDR1 is MGHRA, CDR2 YSYEKL, per germline. The CDR3 DNA is TGCGCCAGCAGCCAAAACAGTGTTAGGAGCAATCAGCCCCAGCATTTT. Its protein product is CASSQNSVRSNQPQHF.

This rearrangement joins TRBV7-9 to TRBJ1-5, with 7 bases that match TRBD1. Germline CDR1 reads SEHNR; CDR2 reads FQNEAQ (reference sequence). The CDR3 consists of 16 residues. V trimming: 5 bases; J trimming: 3 bases; junction bases outside the gene matches: 10. The CDR3: CASSRGGRGFNQPQHF. CDR3 DNA sequence: TGTGCCAGCAGCCGAGGGGGCAGGGGATTCAATCAGCCCCAGCATTTT.

This chain uses TRBV28 with TRBJ1-2; D is possibly TRBD1 (5 bases). The CDR3 loop spans 16 amino acids. Germline-derived CDR1 and CDR2 are MDHEN and SYDVKM. V was pared by 6 bases and J by 3 bases, with 20 bases between. DNA for the CDR3: TGTGCCAGCAGACCAGGGTTTTTTCTACCTCACTATGGCTACACCTTC. Residues: CASRPGFFLPHYGYTF.

This clone was observed a handful of times. The rearrangement joins TRBV2 to TRBJ1-2; D is possibly TRBD1 (5 bases). This CDR3 region has 17 residues. Germline-derived CDR1 and CDR2 are SNHLY and FYNNEI. V was pared by 0 bases and J by 0 bases, with 14 bases between. CDR3 DNA: TGTGCCAGCAGTGAAGCGGACCGACAGACAGCTAACTATGGCTACACCTTC. Encoded protein: CASSEADRQTANYGYTF.

This chain connects TRBV2 to TRBJ2-5, with 9 bases fitting TRBD2. The CDR3 is made up of 15 amino acids. With V trimmed by 6 bases and J by 5 bases, 10 bases remained unmatched. The germline V gene has CDR1 SNHLY and CDR2 FYNNEI. CDR3 in amino acids: CASRPPGLARETQYF. Here the CDR3 DNA reads TGTGCCAGCAGACCCCCGGGACTAGCTCGCGAGACCCAGTACTTC.

This clone was recorded only once. This chain uses TRBV2 with TRBJ2-7, with 12 bases aligning to TRBD2. Germline trimming cut 1 base from V and 4 bases from J; bases unmatched to any gene: 5. The CDR3 length is 16 residues. Germline V gene lookup returns CDR1 SNHLY and CDR2 FYNNEI. DNA for the CDR3: TGTGCCAGCAGTGAAGGACTAGCGGGGGCCTATTACGAGCAGTACTTC. It codes for CASSEGLAGAYYEQYF.

A single count supports this clone. The chain combines TRBV5-1 with TRBJ2-3, with 15 bases lining up with TRBD2. This CDR3 spans 20 amino acids. The junction had 8 bases not matched to a gene; V was cut back by 0 bases and J by 0 bases. Germline lookup yields CDR1 SGHRS and CDR2 YFSETQ. The CDR3 reads CASSLAPPGTSGGSTDTQYF. CDR3 DNA: TGCGCCAGCAGCTTGGCCCCGCCCGGGACTAGCGGGGGGAGCACAGATACGCAGTATTTT.

The J gene is TRBJ2-1, the V gene TRBV10-3, with 7 bases matching TRBD1. This CDR3 comprises 13 residues. Germline V gene sequence: CDR1 ENHRY, CDR2 SYGVKD. V gave up 4 bases and J gave up 5 bases; unmatched junction bases: 2. DNA for the CDR3: TGTGCCATCAGTGGGGACAGCCACAATGAGCAGTTCTTC. Protein: CAISGDSHNEQFF.

The chain combines TRBV9 with TRBJ2-7, with TRBD2 matching over 10 bases. The CDR3 totals 15 residues. Per germline, CDR1 SGDLS and CDR2 YYNGEE. The V and J ends lost 4 bases and 0 bases, in that order; junction bases with no gene match: 4. CDR3 DNA sequence: TGTGCCAGCAGCCCTAGCGGGGGCAGCTCCTACGAGCAGTACTTC. Translating it yields CASSPSGGSSYEQYF.

The chain has TRBV27 and TRBJ2-5; 9 bases fit TRBD2. The J segment lost 6 bases and the V segment lost 5 bases, leaving 13 bases of the junction unmatched. Germline V gives CDR1 MNHEY, CDR2 SMNVEV (reference sequence). This CDR3 contains 16 residues. CDR3 nucleotide sequence: TGTGCCAGCAGTCCCGGCAATAGCGGGGGTCGGAAGACCCAGTACTTC. As protein: CASSPGNSGGRKTQYF.

This clone was detected only once. V gene TRBV9 combines with J gene TRBJ2-1; 9 bases are shared with TRBD2. V shed 0 bases and J 6 bases; nucleotides not matched to a gene: 4. The CDR3 spans 15 residues. Per germline, CDR1 SGDLS and CDR2 YYNGEE. Here the CDR3 reads CASSVAAGGPNEQFF. CDR3 bases: TGTGCCAGCAGCGTAGCGGCGGGGGGGCCCAATGAGCAGTTCTTC.

V and J are TRBV6-1 and TRBJ2-7; the D gene is possibly TRBD1 (5 bases). Germline-derived CDR1 and CDR2 are MNHNS and SASEGT. This CDR3 comprises 12 residues. Trimming stripped 4 bases from V and 6 bases from J, with 10 bases between. This chain's CDR3 is CASSGTRVEQYV. The DNA of the CDR3 is TGTGCCAGCAGTGGGACACGGGTCGAGCAGTACGTC.

The chain has TRBV6-6 and TRBJ2-1; 8 bases are a match to TRBD1. The CDR3 is 12 amino acids. V shed 5 bases and J 10 bases; nucleotides not matched to a gene: 4. Germline CDR1 reads MNHNY; CDR2 reads SVGAGI (reference sequence). CDR3 region: CASSQNRGEQFF. The CDR3 nucleotides read TGTGCCAGCAGTCAAAACAGGGGGGAGCAGTTCTTC.

This clone came up once. The rearrangement uses TRBV5-4 and TRBJ2-2; 7 nucleotides align to TRBD2. V lost 0 bases to trimming and J lost 3 bases; unmatched junction nucleotides: 2. The CDR3 covers 15 residues. CDR1 is SGHNT, CDR2 YYREEE, per germline (reference sequence). CDR3: CASSLGTRYTGELFF. The CDR3 region has the DNA TGTGCCAGCAGCTTGGGGACTAGGTACACCGGGGAGCTGTTTTTT.

The chain has TRBV5-4 and TRBJ2-7; D not certain. Trimming took 0 bases from V and 5 from J, leaving 15 bases between them. The CDR3 consists of 15 residues. Germline loops: CDR1 SGHNT, CDR2 YYREEE (reference sequence). The CDR3 sequence: CASSLAQVGFDEQYF. The CDR3 DNA sequence: TGTGCCAGCAGCTTGGCCCAGGTGGGTTTTGACGAGCAGTACTTC.

The chain joins TRBV2 to TRBJ1-5; tentative D call: TRBD1 (5 bases). This CDR3 is 18 amino acids long. V was cut by 2 bases and J by 0 bases, with 17 bases left in between. Germline loops: CDR1 SNHLY, CDR2 FYNNEI. CDR3 region: CASSEWGRDSYSNQPQHF. DNA of the CDR3: TGTGCCAGCAGTGAATGGGGCAGAGACAGTTATAGCAATCAGCCCCAGCATTTT.

This sequence joins TRBV6-5 and TRBJ2-3; unclear D gene. Per the germline V gene, CDR1 is MNHEY and CDR2 is SVGAGI. The CDR3 is 13 amino acids. Trimming pared 2 bases from V and 2 bases from J, leaving 5 bases between. The CDR3 DNA reads TGTGCCAGCAGTTACCTGTCCACAGATACGCAGTATTTT. It is translated as CASSYLSTDTQYF.

CDR3 sequence reads: CAISDPRGGYTF. DNA of the CDR3: TGTGCCATCAGTGACCCCCGGGGTGGCTACACCTTC. V and J are TRBV10-3 and TRBJ1-2; D remains unclear. CDR1 and CDR2 from the germline V gene are ENHRY and SYGVKD. The germline V and J ends were trimmed by 3 bases and 7 bases, with 9 bases remaining between them. There are 12 residues in the CDR3.

V usage is TRBV27 and J usage is TRBJ1-1, with a possible D match to TRBD1 (6 bases). CDR1 MNHEY and CDR2 SMNVEV come from the germline V gene (reference sequence). The CDR3 is 14 residues long. The V end lost 6 bases, the J end lost 5 bases, and 16 bases lay between the germline ends. CDR3 sequence reads: CASSKTGLGTEAFF. CDR3 bases: TGTGCCAGCAGCAAGACAGGTCTGGGAACTGAAGCTTTCTTT.